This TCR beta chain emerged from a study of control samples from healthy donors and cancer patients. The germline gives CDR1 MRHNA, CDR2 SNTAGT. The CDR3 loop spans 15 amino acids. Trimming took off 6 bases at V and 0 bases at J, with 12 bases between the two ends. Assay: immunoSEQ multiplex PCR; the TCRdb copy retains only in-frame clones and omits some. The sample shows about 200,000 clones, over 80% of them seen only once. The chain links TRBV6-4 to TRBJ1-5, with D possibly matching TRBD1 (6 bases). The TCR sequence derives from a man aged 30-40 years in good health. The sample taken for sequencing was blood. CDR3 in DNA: TGTGCCAGCAGGGAACAGGGAAGTAGCAATCAGCCCCAGCATTTT. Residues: CASREQGSSNQPQHF.